This T cell receptor beta chain was captured by sequencing in a study of blood T cell repertoires in COVID-19 (dated by TCRdb to the early 2020s). Regarding the study in general: Collaborator samples came from the United States, Italy and Spain and covered acute and convalescent phases of COVID-19. The prospective study material was composed of cDNA or gDNA derived from T cells, B-cell-depleted T cells, or PBMCs. Deeply sampled blood TCRbeta repertoires from subjects exposed to, actively infected with, or recovered from COVID-19 were included in the dataset. The repertoires were released in a freely available public database meant as a resource for research on the immune response to SARS-CoV-2. Samples came from the ongoing ImmuneRACE study (first 160 participants) plus 1,254 subjects from 6 global collaborators. Nearly every sample came with metadata listing a de-identified subject ID, COVID-19 status, age in years and sex. Where available, HLA class I and class II types were obtained from metadata supplied by the sample provider rather than from assay-based typing.

In the prospective study, participants were roughly 18 to 95 years old, resided in about two dozen geographic areas of the United States, and were enrolled through a virtual design. Cohort assignment in the prospective study relied on participant-reported clinical history from a screening survey and a study questionnaire. In the prospective study, whole blood, serum and a nasopharyngeal or oropharyngeal swab were collected from each participant by mobile phlebotomists. Over an approximately 2-month period, participants in the prospective study had the option of providing additional blood draws and questionnaires. Before DNA extraction, prospective study blood samples were shipped either frozen or at room temperature. The germline V gene sets CDR1 to SGHTA and CDR2 to FQGNSA. Germline trimming: 5 bases from V, 3 bases from J; junction bases outside gene matches: 5. The CDR3 contains 15 residues, cysteine and phenylalanine counted. The retained sequence is limited to the CDR3, 45 bases, with the frame set at the first base.

Points the paper makes about the study in general: Clinical and demographic metadata were provided uncurated, with the amount varying by source and participant.

The immunoSEQ Assay, a bias-controlled multiplex PCR, was used to amplify TCRbeta CDR3 regions from genomic DNA. On the authors' methods: The number of nucleated cells in each sample was estimated by amplification of reference gene primers within the assay. To quantify the absolute abundance of each unique TCRbeta CDR3 rearrangement, sequence reads were collapsed and filtered. For each sample, productive Simpson clonality was calculated by taking the square root of Simpson's diversity index across productive rearrangements. The immuneACCESS repertoire file appears here via TCRdb, limited to in-frame rearrangements. These files lack a portion of the clones; in checked studies, under half of the deficit traces to unresolved V genes, and the cause of the others is not known. Clone size and the V and J calls come from that table; the DNA yielded D and trimming. In this sample the table shows under 200,000 clones, roughly 88% of which occur a single time. About 6% of the sample comes from the top ten.

Remarks on this clone: No cognate antigen has been identified for it. No much larger clone exists at a distance of one base, and base qualities are not known.

The sequence links TRBV7-2 to TRBJ2-7; 12 bases in the middle match TRBD2. Sequenced: PBMCs or T cells enriched from blood (not recorded which). The TCR comes from a man between 35 and 55 years old with acute COVID-19. The DNA sequence follows: TGTGCCAGCAGCCCGACTAGCGGGGGTGTCTACGAGCAGTACTTC. This yields the protein CASSPTSGGVYEQYF.